The rows below give T cell receptor beta chains drawn from one sample of a study of T cell responses to AZD1222 COVID-19 vaccine. This table comes from immunoSEQ multiplex PCR, and its TCRdb copy is limited to in-frame clones, with some not included. This table has about 150,000 clones, around 89% appearing once. The sequencing here drew on peripheral blood, taken on day 0 of AZD1222 vaccination. Receptors originate from an adult in good health. Each CDR3 is given with its conserved first and last residue. A D gene is named only where the DNA matches it firmly. Expanded clones get a size class; other rows say once, few or many, or leave the size out.

NA	TRBV20-1	NA	TRBJ1-5	TGCAGTGCTAGTCCTATAAAGGGACATCAGCCCCAGCATTTT	CSASPIKGHQPQHF
NA	TRBV11-1	NA	TRBJ2-3	TGTGCCAGCAGCGCTATGTCGGGTACGCAGTATTTT	CASSAMSGTQYF
NA	TRBV7-2	NA	TRBJ2-2	TGTGCCAGCAGCTTACCCGGGGGTCCCGGGGAGCTGTTTTTT	CASSLPGGPGELFF
NA	TRBV3-1/TRBV3-2	once	TRBJ2-7	TGTGCCAGCAGCCAAGGATTCGCTTCCTACGAGCAGTACTTC	CASSQGFASYEQYF
NA	TRBV19	NA	TRBJ2-1	TGTGCCAGTAGTTCGAGTGGTTGGCGCAATGAGCAGTTCTTC	CASSSSGWRNEQFF
NA	TRBV28	NA	TRBJ2-1	TGTGCCAGCAGTCCTCGGGTCCGTCGCAATGAGCAGTTCTTC	CASSPRVRRNEQFF
TRBD2	TRBV9	NA	TRBJ2-7	TGTGCCAGCAGCGTAGGCCCTAGCGGGGTCTACGAGCAGTACTTC	CASSVGPSGVYEQYF
NA	TRBV18	NA	TRBJ2-7	TGTGCCAGCTCACCACGGGCCGGGACGGAGCAGTACTTC	CASSPRAGTEQYF
TRBD2	TRBV9	NA	TRBJ2-3	TGTGCCAGCAGCCCTACTAGCGGGAGGGATACGCAGTATTTT	CASSPTSGRDTQYF
NA	TRBV7-5	NA	TRBJ2-7	TGTGCCAGAAGCAACGGGGCCACCTACTCCTACGAGCAGTACTTC	CARSNGATYSYEQYF
NA	TRBV5-1	few	TRBJ1-1	TGCGCCAGCAGCGCAGGGACCGGAGGGAACACTGAAGCTTTCTTT	CASSAGTGGNTEAFF
TRBD2	TRBV19	NA	TRBJ2-7	TGTGCCAGTAGTGCCAGCGGGGTGGCCTACGAGCAGTACTTC	CASSASGVAYEQYF
TRBD1	TRBV9	NA	TRBJ2-1	TGTGCCAGCAGCCCGCTTCCGGGACAGTCCTACAATGAGCAGTTCTTC	CASSPLPGQSYNEQFF
TRBD1	TRBV5-6	NA	TRBJ1-2	TGTGCCAGCAGCTCTTCGGACAGGCCTTCCTATGGCTACACCTTC	CASSSSDRPSYGYTF
NA	TRBV6-5	NA	TRBJ1-6	TGTGCCAGCAGTTACTCTCCAGCGAATAATTCACCCCTCCACTTT	CASSYSPANNSPLHF
NA	TRBV5-1	NA	TRBJ1-1	TGCGCCAGCAGCTTGGAAGTGTCAAACACTGAAGCTTTCTTT	CASSLEVSNTEAFF
NA	TRBV28	NA	TRBJ1-5	TGTGCCAGCAGTTCACTAACAGAATTCAATCAGCCCCAGCATTTT	CASSSLTEFNQPQHF
NA	TRBV6-5	NA	TRBJ1-3	TGTGCCAGCAGTTTAGGGGGGCTCGGAAACACCATATATTTT	CASSLGGLGNTIYF
TRBD2	TRBV6-5	NA	TRBJ2-5	TGTGCCAGCAGCCCACAGGGCGGCGGGGGGGCCACCCAGTACTTC	CASSPQGGGGATQYF
TRBD1	TRBV2	NA	TRBJ1-2	TGTGCCAGCACGGACAGGGGGCATGACTATGGCTACACCTTC	CASTDRGHDYGYTF
TRBD1	TRBV6-2/TRBV6-3	NA	TRBJ2-5	TGTGCCAGCAGTCCGACAGGGATGGGAGAGACCCAGTACTTC	CASSPTGMGETQYF